Below, one TCR beta chain is given with its context. The data were taken from a study of blood T cell repertoires in COVID-19. V gave up 2 bases and J gave up 1 base, with 12 bases separating them. Looked up from germline, CDR1 is LNHDA and CDR2 is SQIVND (reference sequence). The CDR3 loop spans 16 amino acids. Original analysis: Estimated nucleated cell counts came from reference gene primer amplification. The repertoire was sequenced with immunoSEQ multiplex PCR; TCRdb's copy has only in-frame clones and lacks some. The V and J calls and clone size are taken from that table; D and trimming were inferred from the DNA. The sample carries about 200,000 clones, around four fifths recorded once.

The sequenced material came from peripheral blood. The receptor's source is a man in his sixties with COVID-19, enrolled during active disease. The rearrangement uses TRBV19 and TRBJ1-5, with a weak D call TRBD1 (5 bases). CDR3 amino acids: CASSILGKGSNQPQHF. CDR3 sequence (DNA): TGTGCCAGTAGTATATTGGGGAAGGGGAGCAATCAGCCCCAGCATTTT.